The present T cell receptor (beta chain) was sequenced within a study of OX40 agonist ivuxolimab in advanced cancers. Assay used: immunoSEQ multiplex PCR; TCRdb lists only in-frame clones, some missing. The sample consists of 79,000 or so clones, roughly nine tenths of them appearing once. The V end lost 0 bases, the J end lost 7 bases, and 7 bases lay between the germline ends. CDR3 size: 12 residues. Germline CDR1 is MGHRA and CDR2 is YSYEKL. This clone turned up a few times. The sample in question was CD4+ or CD8+ T cells sorted from blood, obtained in a trial of the OX40 agonist ivuxolimab. This rearrangement joins TRBV4-1 to TRBJ2-7; D not resolved. The clonotype originates from an adult with an advanced solid tumor such as melanoma, head and neck, liver or kidney cancer. In DNA, the CDR3 is TGCGCCAGCAGCCAAGATTGGTGGGAGCAGTACTTC. It translates to CASSQDWWEQYF.